These T cell receptor beta chains were read from a single sample in a study of beta chain features in type 1 diabetes. TCRdb keeps only in-frame clones here, not all; method: immunoSEQ multiplex PCR. The table records some 900,000 clones, about a sixth of them present only once. The material sequenced was naive CD4+ T cells from blood. Receptors originate from a young woman in good health. The CDR3 runs from the conserved cysteine through the conserved F or W. Each record gives: D gene, clone size, J gene, V gene, CDR3 protein, CDR3 DNA. D genes are given only for firm matches. Clone size is stated in some rows and not others, as once, few, many or a class when expanded.

>-|-|TRBJ1-2|TRBV19
CASGVGGLGGGYTF
TGTGCCAGTGGAGTTGGGGGCTTAGGTGGAGGCTACACCTTC
>TRBD1|few|TRBJ2-1|TRBV18
CASSPTGTGGGQLF
TGTGCCAGCTCACCTACCGGGACAGGGGGCGGACAACTCTTC
>TRBD1|few|TRBJ1-1|TRBV4-2
CASSQADRGDTEAFF
TGTGCCAGCAGCCAGGCGGACAGGGGGGACACTGAAGCTTTCTTT
>-|-|TRBJ1-1|TRBV28
CASLTPTGEAFF
TGTGCCAGCCTTACTCCGACAGGTGAAGCTTTCTTT
>-|-|TRBJ2-1|TRBV5-1
CASSLVGNSGHEQFF
TGCGCCAGCAGCTTGGTGGGCAATTCCGGCCATGAGCAGTTCTTC
>TRBD2|few|TRBJ2-7|TRBV28
CASSFSASGSSYEQYF
TGTGCCAGCAGTTTCTCCGCTAGCGGAAGCTCCTACGAGCAGTACTTC
>TRBD1|few|TRBJ2-5|TRBV4-3
CASSQGRGRGETQYF
TGCGCCAGCAGCCAAGGCAGGGGGCGCGGAGAGACCCAGTACTTC
>-|many|TRBJ2-1|TRBV10-3
CAIKGDIGAGLINEQFF
TGTGCCATCAAGGGCGATATAGGTGCGGGATTAATCAATGAGCAGTTCTTC
>TRBD1|-|TRBJ2-5|TRBV7-9
CASSLGQGSQETQYF
TGTGCCAGCAGCTTAGGACAGGGGAGCCAAGAGACCCAGTACTTC
>-|-|TRBJ1-1|TRBV4-3
CASSQDPLLGQGNEAFF
TGCGCCAGCAGCCAAGACCCTTTACTCGGGCAGGGAAATGAAGCTTTCTTT
>-|-|TRBJ1-2|TRBV10-3
CASSDGQTYGYTF
TGTGCCAGCAGTGACGGGCAGACCTATGGCTACACCTTC
>TRBD2|-|TRBJ2-1|TRBV4-2
CASSRSSGRNEQFF
TGTGCCAGCAGCCGCAGTAGCGGGCGCAATGAGCAGTTCTTC
>-|few|TRBJ2-5|TRBV19
CASSIALGIPETQYF
TGTGCCAGTAGTATTGCCCTGGGGATCCCAGAGACCCAGTACTTC
>-|-|TRBJ2-1|TRBV7-2
CASSLFGLRNEQFF
TGTGCCAGCAGCTTGTTCGGGTTGAGGAATGAGCAGTTCTTC
>TRBD2|few|TRBJ2-7|TRBV7-2
CASSLVLAGPRYEQYF
TGTGCCAGCAGCTTAGTCCTAGCGGGGCCTCGTTACGAGCAGTACTTC
>-|-|TRBJ1-1|TRBV28
CASSPLGINTEAFF
TGTGCCAGCAGTCCCTTGGGTATAAACACTGAAGCTTTCTTT
>TRBD1|-|TRBJ2-1|TRBV11-3
CASSFTGGSYNEQFF
TGTGCCAGCAGCTTTACAGGGGGCTCCTACAATGAGCAGTTCTTC
>TRBD1|few|TRBJ2-1|TRBV11-2
CASSDRDRDNEQFF
TGTGCCAGCAGCGACCGGGACAGGGACAATGAGCAGTTCTTC
>TRBD2|-|TRBJ2-7|TRBV10-3
CAISESSGRAYEQYF
TGTGCCATCAGTGAGTCTAGCGGGAGGGCCTACGAGCAGTACTTC
>-|few|TRBJ2-1|TRBV2
CASRTNEQFF
TGTGCCAGCAGGACTAATGAGCAGTTCTTC
>-|-|TRBJ1-2|TRBV5-1
CASSLGVGYGYTF
TGCGCCAGCAGCTTGGGGGTGGGCTATGGCTACACCTTC
>-|few|TRBJ1-5|TRBV7-2
CASSSLGQPQHF
TGTGCCAGCAGCTCCCTAGGACAGCCCCAGCATTTT
>TRBD1|few|TRBJ2-3|TRBV6-1
CASSSGDRVGTQYF
TGTGCCAGCAGCTCGGGGGACAGGGTTGGTACGCAGTATTTT
>TRBD2|many|TRBJ2-4|TRBV15
CATRLGGRYIQYF
TGTGCCACCAGACTTGGCGGGAGGTACATTCAGTACTTC
>TRBD1|-|TRBJ2-1|TRBV19
CASSNPGQGKSSYNEQFF
TGTGCCAGTAGTAACCCGGGACAGGGAAAGAGCTCCTACAATGAGCAGTTCTTC
>-|-|TRBJ2-1|TRBV5-1
CASSLASGYNEQFF
TGCGCCAGCAGCTTGGCCAGCGGATACAATGAGCAGTTCTTC
>-|few|TRBJ2-2|TRBV6-6
CASSYVESTGELFF
TGTGCCAGCAGTTACGTAGAGTCCACCGGGGAGCTGTTTTTT
>-|-|TRBJ1-2|TRBV2
CASRAWDNGYTF
TGTGCCAGCAGGGCCTGGGACAACGGCTACACCTTC
>-|-|TRBJ2-1|TRBV7-9
CASSLPRNEQFF
TGTGCCAGCAGCTTACCGCGCAATGAGCAGTTCTTC
>TRBD2|few|TRBJ2-1|TRBV15
CATSRNIGGRGYNEQFF
TGTGCCACCAGCAGAAACATCGGCGGGAGGGGCTACAATGAGCAGTTCTTC
>-|-|TRBJ2-5|TRBV18
CASSPNRVAETQYF
TGTGCCAGCTCCCCAAACAGGGTTGCGGAGACCCAGTACTTC
>TRBD1|few|TRBJ2-5|TRBV7-2
CASSWGQGSRGTQYF
TGTGCCAGCAGCTGGGGACAGGGGTCAAGGGGGACCCAGTACTTC
>TRBD2|few|TRBJ2-5|TRBV23-1
CASSQGRYPAGAGGQETQYF
TGCGCCAGCAGCCAAGGACGGTATCCAGCGGGAGCGGGCGGGCAAGAGACCCAGTACTTC
>-|-|TRBJ2-3|TRBV12-5
CASAFLGEGDTQYF
TGTGCTAGTGCCTTCTTGGGTGAAGGAGATACGCAGTATTTT
>TRBD2|few|TRBJ2-1|TRBV7-9
CASSLRSGAYNEQFF
TGTGCCAGCAGCTTAAGGAGCGGGGCCTACAATGAGCAGTTCTTC
>-|-|TRBJ1-1|TRBV5-5
CASSLGGRLNTEAFF
TGTGCCAGCAGCCTAGGCGGCCGACTGAACACTGAAGCTTTCTTT
>TRBD1|few|TRBJ1-1|TRBV18
CASSLDRGNTEAFF
TGTGCCAGCTCACTGGACAGGGGTAACACTGAAGCTTTCTTT
>-|-|TRBJ1-5|TRBV6-6
CASSYALENQPQHF
TGTGCCAGCAGTTACGCACTAGAGAATCAGCCCCAGCATTTT
>TRBD1|-|TRBJ1-2|TRBV7-3
CASSFTGTGDGYTF
TGTGCCAGCAGCTTTACCGGGACAGGGGATGGCTACACCTTC
>-|-|TRBJ1-1|TRBV5-1
CASSLEERRNTEAFF
TGCGCCAGCAGCTTGGAGGAGCGGCGGAACACTGAAGCTTTCTTT
>TRBD1|few|TRBJ2-5|TRBV7-8
CASSLGRDRGYQETQYF
TGTGCCAGCAGCTTAGGCCGGGACAGGGGGTACCAAGAGACCCAGTACTTC
>TRBD2|few|TRBJ2-7|TRBV28
CASSTGLAGASEQYF
TGTGCCAGCAGTACCGGACTAGCGGGAGCGAGCGAGCAGTACTTC
>-|few|TRBJ1-1|TRBV5-1
CASSLNLRGMNTEAFF
TGCGCCAGCAGCTTGAATCTCCGGGGAATGAACACTGAAGCTTTCTTT
>-|few|TRBJ2-1|TRBV7-3
CASSLSTVSDEQFF
TGTGCCAGCAGCTTAAGTACCGTCTCGGATGAGCAGTTCTTC
>-|-|TRBJ1-2|TRBV5-1
CASSLATGAGFYGYTF
TGCGCCAGCAGCTTGGCCACGGGGGCCGGCTTCTATGGCTACACCTTC
>-|-|TRBJ2-1|TRBV28
CASSLSGVFSNEQFF
TGTGCCAGCAGTTTATCGGGAGTATTCTCCAATGAGCAGTTCTTC
>TRBD2|-|TRBJ2-7|TRBV15
CATSRASSGSYEQYF
TGTGCCACCAGCAGAGCATCTAGCGGGAGCTACGAGCAGTACTTC
>-|-|TRBJ1-4|TRBV2
CASSVNRLSGGERLF
TGTGCCAGCAGTGTAAACAGACTTTCTGGGGGCGAACGCCTCTTT
>-|-|TRBJ1-1|TRBV25-1
CASSESQALNTEAFF
TGTGCCAGCAGTGAATCCCAGGCGTTGAACACTGAAGCTTTCTTT
>TRBD1|few|TRBJ1-2|TRBV10-3
CAIRGDRGPGYTF
TGTGCCATCAGGGGGGACAGGGGGCCTGGCTACACCTTC
>-|many|TRBJ1-2|TRBV10-3
CAISERRQGLGYTF
TGTGCCATCAGTGAGCGCCGTCAGGGGTTGGGCTACACCTTC
>TRBD2|-|TRBJ2-1|TRBV6-5
CASTQTRTSINEQFF
TGTGCCAGTACGCAAACAAGGACTAGCATCAATGAGCAGTTCTTC
>TRBD2|few|TRBJ2-1|TRBV6-5
CASSWTSGSYNEQFF
TGTGCCAGCAGTTGGACTAGCGGTTCCTACAATGAGCAGTTCTTC
>-|-|TRBJ2-1|TRBV2
CASSDEGDDLFF
TGTGCCAGCAGTGACGAGGGGGATGACCTGTTCTTC
>TRBD1|few|TRBJ2-6|TRBV19
CASKDPGGSGANVLTF
TGTGCCAGTAAGGACCCAGGGGGTTCTGGGGCCAACGTCCTGACTTTC